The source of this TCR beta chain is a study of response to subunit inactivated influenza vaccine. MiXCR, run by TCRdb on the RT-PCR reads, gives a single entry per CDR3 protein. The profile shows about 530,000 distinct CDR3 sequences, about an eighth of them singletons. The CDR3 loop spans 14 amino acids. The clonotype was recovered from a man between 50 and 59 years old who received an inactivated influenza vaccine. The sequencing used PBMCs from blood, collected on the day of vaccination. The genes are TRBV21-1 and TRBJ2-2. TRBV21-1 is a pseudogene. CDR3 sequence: CASSKAGSTGELFF. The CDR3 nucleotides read TGTGCCAGCAGCAAAGCGGGCTCCACCGGGGAGCTGTTTTTT.